Following are 2 T cell receptor beta chains from one sample sequenced in a study of T cells in localized non-small cell lung cancer. The protocol was immunoSEQ multiplex PCR, while the TCRdb copy is restricted to in-frame clones and leaves out a portion. In the table there are about 24,000 clones, more than 75% of which are singletons. The sequencing used peripheral blood, collected before any cancer treatment. Every receptor here comes from a male donor at least 60 years old with stage I squamous cell lung carcinoma.

This rearrangement joins TRBV29-1 to TRBJ2-1, with 7 positions matching TRBD2. This CDR3 contains 16 residues. Germline CDR1 reads SQVTM; CDR2 reads ANQGSEA. Trimming at V came to 0 bases and at J to 6 bases, leaving 11 bases not matched to a gene. Here the CDR3 DNA reads TGCAGCGTTGAAGATCGGGTGGCGGGAGAAAGCAATGAGCAGTTCTTC. Its protein product is CSVEDRVAGESNEQFF.

CDR3 sequence reads: CASAPKGTYTDTQYF. CDR3 nucleotides: TGTGCTAGTGCTCCCAAGGGGACGTACACAGATACGCAGTATTTT. The chain employs TRBV12-5 and TRBJ2-3, with D perhaps assigned TRBD1 or TRBD2 (5 bases each). Germline V CDR1 and CDR2: LGHNT, FRNRAP. This CDR3 has 15 amino acids. V was trimmed by 7 bases and J by 2 bases, leaving 16 bases between them. Filled out from reference TRBV12-5 and TRBJ2-3, the complete variable domain reads DARVTQTPRHKVTEMGQEVTMRCQPILGHNTVFWYRQTMMQGLELLAYFRNRAPLDDSGMPKDRFSAEMPDATLATLKIQPSEPRDSAVYFCASAPKGTYTDTQYFGPGTRLTVL.